The rows below give T cell receptor beta chains drawn from one sample of a study of blood T cell repertoires in COVID-19. Only in-frame clones appear in the TCRdb table, and some are missing; sequencing was by immunoSEQ multiplex PCR. The repertoire holds more than 300,000 clones, with 90% as singletons. Input material: peripheral blood. The source is a woman aged 40 to 55 with COVID-19, enrolled during active disease. The CDR3 runs from the conserved cysteine through the conserved F or W. Each record gives: D gene, J gene, clone size, V gene, CDR3 protein, CDR3 DNA. The D gene is left open where the match is weak. Where a row states a size, it is once, few, many or the class of an expanded clone; other rows omit it.

d_call: TRBD2; j_call: TRBJ2-3; clone_size: .; v_call: TRBV2; cdr3_aa: CASSFSGTSKADTQYF; cdr3_nt: TGTGCCAGCAGTTTCTCCGGGACTAGCAAGGCAGATACGCAGTATTTT
d_call: TRBD1; j_call: TRBJ1-4; clone_size: .; v_call: TRBV5-1; cdr3_aa: CASSYGDRGTEKLFF; cdr3_nt: TGCGCCAGCAGCTACGGGGACAGGGGGACTGAAAAACTGTTTTTT
d_call: TRBD2; j_call: TRBJ2-1; clone_size: .; v_call: TRBV12-5; cdr3_aa: CASGLRWTSGDEQFF; cdr3_nt: TGTGCTAGTGGTTTGCGCTGGACTAGCGGAGATGAGCAGTTCTTC
d_call: .; j_call: TRBJ2-1; clone_size: .; v_call: TRBV30; cdr3_aa: CAWSSSRANEQFF; cdr3_nt: TGTGCCTGGAGTTCGAGCAGGGCGAATGAGCAGTTCTTC
d_call: .; j_call: TRBJ2-3; clone_size: .; v_call: TRBV19; cdr3_aa: CASGVAPLPDTQYF; cdr3_nt: TGTGCCAGTGGAGTAGCCCCCCTCCCAGATACGCAGTATTTT
d_call: .; j_call: TRBJ1-3; clone_size: .; v_call: TRBV7-2; cdr3_aa: CASSPLTGMGKGSGNTIYF; cdr3_nt: TGTGCCAGCAGCCCCTTAACGGGGATGGGCAAGGGAAGTGGAAACACCATATATTTT
d_call: .; j_call: TRBJ2-5; clone_size: .; v_call: TRBV11-2; cdr3_aa: CASSLTFRRGETQYF; cdr3_nt: TGTGCCAGCAGCTTAACATTTCGCAGGGGAGAGACCCAGTACTTC
d_call: .; j_call: TRBJ2-5; clone_size: .; v_call: TRBV5-1; cdr3_aa: CASSLARAGETQYF; cdr3_nt: TGCGCCAGCAGCTTGGCCAGGGCTGGGGAGACCCAGTACTTC
d_call: TRBD1; j_call: TRBJ1-1; clone_size: .; v_call: TRBV28; cdr3_aa: CASSTGGGKVFF; cdr3_nt: TGTGCCAGCAGTACAGGGGGCGGGAAGGTTTTCTTT
d_call: .; j_call: TRBJ2-7; clone_size: .; v_call: TRBV10-2; cdr3_aa: CATLDSYEQYF; cdr3_nt: TGCGCCACCCTCGACAGCTACGAGCAGTACTTC
d_call: TRBD2; j_call: TRBJ2-1; clone_size: .; v_call: TRBV4-3; cdr3_aa: CASSQEGLAGGDEQFF; cdr3_nt: TGCGCCAGCAGCCAAGAGGGACTAGCGGGAGGGGATGAGCAGTTCTTC
d_call: TRBD2; j_call: TRBJ2-1; clone_size: few; v_call: TRBV7-3; cdr3_aa: CASSLGLAGYNEQFF; cdr3_nt: TGTGCCAGCAGCTTAGGACTAGCGGGGTACAATGAGCAGTTCTTC
d_call: TRBD1; j_call: TRBJ1-1; clone_size: .; v_call: TRBV30; cdr3_aa: CAWTGGRANTEAFF; cdr3_nt: TGTGCCTGGACAGGGGGCCGGGCGAACACTGAAGCTTTCTTT
d_call: .; j_call: TRBJ2-1; clone_size: .; v_call: TRBV3-1/TRBV3-2; cdr3_aa: CASSNSVNEQFF; cdr3_nt: TGTGCCAGCAGTAACAGTGTGAATGAGCAGTTCTTC
d_call: .; j_call: TRBJ2-7; clone_size: .; v_call: TRBV27; cdr3_aa: CASSPSDTYEQYF; cdr3_nt: TGTGCCAGCAGTCCATCGGACACCTACGAGCAGTACTTC
d_call: .; j_call: TRBJ2-5; clone_size: .; v_call: TRBV6-4; cdr3_aa: CASSDPTGIQETQYF; cdr3_nt: TGTGCCAGCAGTGACCCTACAGGGATCCAAGAGACCCAGTACTTC
d_call: .; j_call: TRBJ1-5; clone_size: .; v_call: TRBV19; cdr3_aa: CASRRGQPQHF; cdr3_nt: TGTGCCAGCCGGCGGGGGCAGCCCCAGCATTTT
d_call: .; j_call: TRBJ2-1; clone_size: .; v_call: TRBV5-5; cdr3_aa: CASSLVHLGFGYNEQFF; cdr3_nt: TGTGCCAGCAGCTTGGTCCATCTAGGATTCGGCTACAATGAGCAGTTCTTC
d_call: TRBD1; j_call: TRBJ2-1; clone_size: .; v_call: TRBV6-4; cdr3_aa: CASSELYRGRIHNEQFF; cdr3_nt: TGTGCCAGCAGTGAACTTTACAGGGGGCGGATTCACAATGAGCAGTTCTTC
d_call: .; j_call: TRBJ1-4; clone_size: .; v_call: TRBV3-1/TRBV3-2; cdr3_aa: CASSQFAGFELFF; cdr3_nt: TGTGCCAGCAGCCAATTCGCCGGGTTTGAACTGTTTTTT
d_call: TRBD2; j_call: TRBJ2-7; clone_size: .; v_call: TRBV4-1; cdr3_aa: CASSQDGAAGGPRGYF; cdr3_nt: TGCGCCAGCAGCCAAGACGGCGCGGCGGGAGGCCCCCGGGGGTACTTC
d_call: .; j_call: TRBJ1-6; clone_size: .; v_call: TRBV27; cdr3_aa: CASSLSAGGAYSPLHF; cdr3_nt: TGTGCCAGCAGTTTATCCGCCGGGGGGGCTTACTCACCCCTCCACTTT
d_call: .; j_call: TRBJ2-5; clone_size: .; v_call: TRBV30; cdr3_aa: CAWSVQVANRGSAQYF; cdr3_nt: TGTGCCTGGAGTGTACAAGTGGCTAATCGGGGGTCGGCCCAGTACTTC
d_call: .; j_call: TRBJ2-2; clone_size: .; v_call: TRBV28; cdr3_aa: CASSSPSKSVFF; cdr3_nt: TGTGCCAGCAGTTCCCCTTCGAAGTCGGTGTTTTTT
d_call: TRBD1; j_call: TRBJ1-5; clone_size: .; v_call: TRBV3-1/TRBV3-2; cdr3_aa: CASSQGGQGSPQPQHF; cdr3_nt: TGTGCCAGCAGCCAAGGAGGACAGGGATCCCCTCAGCCCCAGCATTTT
d_call: .; j_call: TRBJ1-4; clone_size: .; v_call: TRBV10-3; cdr3_aa: CAISEEGGALFEKLFF; cdr3_nt: TGTGCCATCAGTGAGGAGGGAGGGGCACTTTTTGAAAAACTGTTTTTT
d_call: TRBD2; j_call: TRBJ2-7; clone_size: .; v_call: TRBV5-1; cdr3_aa: CASSKTSGTYEQYF; cdr3_nt: TGCGCCAGCAGCAAGACTAGCGGGACTTACGAGCAGTACTTC
d_call: .; j_call: TRBJ2-7; clone_size: .; v_call: TRBV10-3; cdr3_aa: CAISAGTPYEQYF; cdr3_nt: TGTGCCATCAGTGCCGGGACACCGTACGAGCAGTACTTC
d_call: TRBD1; j_call: TRBJ1-1; clone_size: once; v_call: TRBV6-4; cdr3_aa: CASSAQGADTEAFF; cdr3_nt: TGTGCCAGCAGTGCACAGGGGGCTGACACTGAAGCTTTCTTT
d_call: .; j_call: TRBJ2-6; clone_size: .; v_call: TRBV10-3; cdr3_aa: CATHRNLSGANVLTF; cdr3_nt: TGTGCCACCCACAGGAATCTCTCTGGGGCCAACGTCCTGACTTTC
d_call: .; j_call: TRBJ2-1; clone_size: .; v_call: TRBV25-1; cdr3_aa: CASSEYPRGASSYNEQFF; cdr3_nt: TGTGCCAGCAGTGAATATCCCAGGGGCGCTAGCTCCTACAATGAGCAGTTCTTC
d_call: .; j_call: TRBJ1-4; clone_size: .; v_call: TRBV28; cdr3_aa: CASSLYRVANEKLFF; cdr3_nt: TGTGCCAGCTCCCTTTACCGGGTGGCTAATGAAAAACTGTTTTTT
d_call: TRBD1; j_call: TRBJ1-2; clone_size: .; v_call: TRBV27; cdr3_aa: CASSPTFGQVNYGYTF; cdr3_nt: TGTGCCAGCAGTCCGACCTTTGGACAGGTCAACTATGGCTACACCTTC
d_call: .; j_call: TRBJ1-5; clone_size: .; v_call: TRBV28; cdr3_aa: CASSAGWTVNQPQHF; cdr3_nt: TGTGCCAGCAGTGCTGGCTGGACAGTCAATCAGCCCCAGCATTTT
d_call: .; j_call: TRBJ1-5; clone_size: .; v_call: TRBV6-2/TRBV6-3; cdr3_aa: CASSYIGGRQPQHF; cdr3_nt: TGTGCCAGCAGTTACATCGGGGGGCGACAGCCCCAGCATTTT
d_call: .; j_call: TRBJ1-4; clone_size: once; v_call: TRBV7-8; cdr3_aa: CASSLVGGNGGKLFF; cdr3_nt: TGTGCCAGCAGCTTAGTAGGCGGGAACGGTGGAAAACTGTTTTTT
d_call: TRBD1; j_call: TRBJ1-1; clone_size: .; v_call: TRBV7-9; cdr3_aa: CASSLRQGNTEAFF; cdr3_nt: TGTGCCAGCAGCTTACGACAGGGGAACACTGAAGCTTTCTTT
d_call: TRBD2; j_call: TRBJ2-5; clone_size: .; v_call: TRBV9; cdr3_aa: CASSVRGSQETQYF; cdr3_nt: TGTGCCAGCAGCGTGCGGGGGTCTCAAGAGACCCAGTACTTC
d_call: TRBD1; j_call: TRBJ2-1; clone_size: .; v_call: TRBV5-6; cdr3_aa: CASSLWWGQGLNNEQFF; cdr3_nt: TGTGCCAGCAGCTTATGGTGGGGACAGGGGCTGAACAATGAGCAGTTCTTC
d_call: .; j_call: TRBJ1-1; clone_size: .; v_call: TRBV30; cdr3_aa: CAWTEDMNTEAFF; cdr3_nt: TGTGCCTGGACCGAGGACATGAACACTGAAGCTTTCTTT
d_call: TRBD1; j_call: TRBJ1-2; clone_size: .; v_call: TRBV6-5; cdr3_aa: CASRKDRGGGYTF; cdr3_nt: TGTGCCAGCAGGAAGGACAGGGGAGGTGGCTACACCTTC
d_call: TRBD1; j_call: TRBJ2-5; clone_size: .; v_call: TRBV6-6; cdr3_aa: CASRGQGARETQYF; cdr3_nt: TGTGCCAGCAGAGGGCAGGGGGCCCGGGAGACCCAGTACTTC